The 9 T cell receptor beta chains reported below all come from one sample, sequenced in a study. TCRdb passed the 5' RACE reads through MiXCR, listing each CDR3 protein once. The table records roughly 46,000 distinct CDR3 sequences, 28% of them present only once. Sequencing used naive CD4+ T cells sorted from blood. Subset denoted: naive CD4+ T cells, CD4+CD45RA+CD25-. These receptors all come from a female donor with breast cancer.

This clonotype was detected only once. This rearrangement joins TRBV5-1 to TRBJ2-2; tentatively, D is TRBD2 (5 bases). This CDR3 comprises 17 residues. Germline loops: CDR1 SGHRS, CDR2 YFSETQ. V was clipped by 5 bases and J by 4 bases, with 21 bases between them. The CDR3 sequence: CASRTAYGGRGTGELFF. The DNA of the CDR3 is TGCGCCAGCAGAACCGCCTACGGAGGCCGAGGCACCGGGGAGCTGTTTTTT.

A word on this clonotype: The junction differs from germline at one of its ends, possibly a read error. The chain uses TRBV4-1 and TRBJ2-2; the D gene could be TRBD1 or TRBD2 (5 bases each). Germline V lookup: CDR1 MGHRA, CDR2 YSYEKL. The CDR3 length is 15 residues. The CDR3 loop reads CAGSSRASNTGELFF. CDR3 bases: TGCGCCGGCAGTTCCAGGGCCTCGAACACCGGGGAGCTGTTCTTT.

This chain uses TRBV5-4 with TRBJ2-5; weak D call: TRBD1 (5 bases). CDR3 length: 12 amino acids. The V end lost 3 bases, the J end lost 5 bases, and 8 bases lay between the germline ends. Germline V gives CDR1 SGHNT, CDR2 YYREEE (reference sequence). The CDR3 is CASSSPGETQYF. The DNA of the CDR3 is TGTGCCAGCAGCTCCCCAGGGGAGACCCAGTACTTC.

There are a few counts of this clonotype. The genes are TRBV10-3 and TRBJ2-5; D possibly corresponds to TRBD2 (6 bases). Germline CDR1 is ENHRY and CDR2 is SYGVKD. V lost 10 bases to trimming and J lost 5 bases, with 17 bases between them. CDR3 size: 13 residues. CDR3 in amino acids: CATGEALGETQYF. DNA for the CDR3: TGTGCCACCGGGGAGGCCCTGGGGGAGACCCAGTACTTC.

The genes are TRBV7-3 and TRBJ2-1; D assignment may be TRBD1 or TRBD2 (5 bases each). The CDR3 has 17 residues. Germline CDR1 is SGHTA and CDR2 is FQGTGA. Deletions cut 6 bases from V and 0 bases from J, with 18 bases between. The CDR3 coding sequence is TGTGCCAGCAGTTTATCGGGGCCGACGCTCTCCTACAATGAGCAGTTCTTC. This sequence encodes CASSLSGPTLSYNEQFF.

The genes are TRBV7-2 and TRBJ2-1, with 10 bases that match TRBD1. The CDR3 covers 15 residues. Trimming removed 5 bases from V and 0 bases from J; junction bases left unmatched: 1. Germline V gene lookup returns CDR1 SGHTA and CDR2 FQGNSA. CDR3 bases: TGTGCCAGCAGCCGGGACAGGGGCTCCTACAATGAGCAGTTCTTC. It yields the protein CASSRDRGSYNEQFF.

This clonotype was counted at least ten times. This rearrangement joins TRBV20-1 to TRBJ1-1; no firm D call. Germline CDR1 DFQATT, CDR2 SNEGSKA (reference sequence). V lost 0 bases to trimming and J lost 4 bases, with 15 bases between them. The CDR3 runs to 15 residues. The CDR3 nucleotides are TGCAGTGCTAGAGAATTCGGGTCGGGGTCCACTGAAGCTTTCTTT. Amino acids: CSAREFGSGSTEAFF.

This sequence joins TRBV7-3 and TRBJ2-1, with 9 bases fitting TRBD2. The germline CDR1 and CDR2 sequences are SGHTA and FQGTGA. The CDR3 runs to 17 residues. Trimming took 6 bases from V and 1 from J; bases not matched to a gene: 10. The CDR3 loop is CASSYQPTSGSYNEQFF. The CDR3 DNA reads as TGTGCCAGCAGTTACCAGCCTACTAGCGGGTCCTACAATGAGCAGTTCTTC.

The V and J genes are TRBV7-3 and TRBJ2-6, with D unclear. Trimming removed 5 bases at V and 6 bases at J, with 8 bases between. CDR1 and CDR2 from the germline V gene are SGHTA and FQGTGA. The CDR3 runs 13 residues. The CDR3 region is CASSPGEANVLTF. CDR3 coding DNA: TGTGCCAGCAGCCCCGGTGAGGCCAACGTCCTGACTTTC. The full variable domain, its missing parts supplied by reference TRBV7-3 and TRBJ2-6, is GAGVSQTPSNKVTEKGKYVELRCDPISGHTALYWYRQSLGQGPEFLIYFQGTGAADDSGLPNDRFFAVRPEGSVSTLKIQRTERGDSAVYLCASSPGEANVLTFGAGSRLTVL.